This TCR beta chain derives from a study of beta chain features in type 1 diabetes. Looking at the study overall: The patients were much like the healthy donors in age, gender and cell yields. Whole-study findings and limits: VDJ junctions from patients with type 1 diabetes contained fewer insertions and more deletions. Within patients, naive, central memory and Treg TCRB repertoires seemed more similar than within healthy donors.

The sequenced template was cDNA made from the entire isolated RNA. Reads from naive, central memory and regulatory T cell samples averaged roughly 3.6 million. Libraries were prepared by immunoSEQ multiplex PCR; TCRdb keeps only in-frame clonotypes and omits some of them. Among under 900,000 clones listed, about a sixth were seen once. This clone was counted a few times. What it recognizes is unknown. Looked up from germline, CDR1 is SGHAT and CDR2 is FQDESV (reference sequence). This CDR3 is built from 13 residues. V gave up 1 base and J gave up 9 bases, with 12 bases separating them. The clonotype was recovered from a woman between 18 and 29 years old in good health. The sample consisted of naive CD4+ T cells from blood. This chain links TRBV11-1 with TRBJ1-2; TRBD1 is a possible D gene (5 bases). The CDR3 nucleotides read TGTGCCAGCAGCTTAGAAACGCAGGGAAGCTACACCTTC. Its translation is CASSLETQGSYTF.